This T cell receptor (beta chain) was sequenced in a study of T-cell memory formation after mild COVID-19. Study context: TCR clusters were mostly confined to one donor each. General study points: Chiefly within CM and EM were the contracting CD4+ clones; CD8+ ones were within EMRA. Some clones that responded were present in memory (sampled pre-infection), which suggests cross-reactive memory joined.

Each CDR3 protein gets one entry after TCRdb re-called the 5' RACE reads with MiXCR. The sample holds 450,000 or so distinct CDR3 sequences, around 20% seen once. In regard to this clonotype: The antigen is unknown.

The germline V and J ends were trimmed by 3 bases and 7 bases, with 15 bases remaining between them. CDR1 and CDR2 from the germline V gene are LGHDT and YNNKEL (reference sequence). The CDR3 extends over 14 amino acids. The gene calls are TRBV3-1 and TRBJ1-2; D unclear. What was sequenced was PBMCs or a T cell subset sorted from them (not recorded which). The clonotype originates from an adult woman who had mild COVID-19 (a few samples of this study predate the infection). Cell type and time point are not known. The DNA for the CDR3 is TGTGCCAGCAGCCACGGACTCCACGAAAGTGGCTACACCTTC. Amino acids: CASSHGLHESGYTF.